These 3 T cell receptor beta chains were sequenced from one sample in a study of CD8 T cells in ankylosing spondylitis. These TCRs are of unknown antigen specificity. Broader study findings: What seemed typical of ankylosing spondylitis blood was a TCR beta motif built from several highly homologous variants.

TCRdb re-analysed the 5' RACE reads in MiXCR, keeping a single row per CDR3 protein. The sample holds a few hundred thousand distinct CDR3 sequences, less than 10% seen once. Sequencing was performed on blood, either unsorted or a sorted T cell fraction (not recorded which). These receptors originate from a male donor with ankylosing spondylitis.

Ten or more counts support this clonotype. This CDR3 reads CASSLDEGQLRFF. The CDR3, as DNA: TGTGCCAGCAGTTTAGACGAGGGGCAGCTTAGGTTCTTC. The chain links TRBV12-3 or TRBV12-4 to TRBJ2-1; D may match TRBD1 or TRBD2 (5 bases each). With 1 base removed from V and 15 bases from J, the gap between germline ends came to 16 bases. CDR3 size: 13 residues.

The rearrangement joins TRBV5-1 to TRBJ2-7; 13 bases agree with TRBD2. Trimming removed 4 bases from V and 2 bases from J; junction bases left unmatched: 6. In germline, CDR1 is SGHRS, CDR2 YFSETQ. This CDR3 region has 16 residues. CDR3 nucleotides: TGCGCCAGCAGCCTCGGGACTAGCGGGATTGCCTACGAGCAGTACTTC. Translation gives CASSLGTSGIAYEQYF.

This clonotype was picked up many times. The gene calls are TRBV12-3 or TRBV12-4 and TRBJ2-3; tentative D call: TRBD2 (5 bases). The CDR3 loop spans 13 amino acids. Trimming removed 4 bases from V and 8 bases from J, with 13 bases in between. CDR3 DNA sequence: TGTGCCAGCAGTTCCCTCCCCCGGGGTACGCAGTATTTT. Amino acids: CASSSLPRGTQYF.